Listed here is a single T cell receptor (beta chain). Antigen specificity is unknown. This sample was taken from a study of OX40 agonist ivuxolimab in advanced cancers. About the research overall: Dose-escalation patients had hepatocellular carcinoma, melanoma, renal cell or head and neck cancer. The eligibility criteria allowed prior anti-PD-1, anti-PD-L1 or anti-CTLA-4 therapy, and around 40% had some.

Profiling relied on immunoSEQ multiplex PCR, and the TCRdb table lists in-frame clones only, not all of them. The top ten hold roughly 5% of the sample, which has around 58,000 clones, about 87% seen once. Findings and caveats of the study: Mean expanded clone counts were higher in CD8+ than CD4+ T cells. Nonresponders included some who also had low normalized T-cell clonal expansion.

The TCR originated in an adult with an advanced solid tumor such as melanoma, head and neck, liver or kidney cancer. Sequenced material: CD4+ or CD8+ T cells sorted from blood, taken in a trial of the OX40 agonist ivuxolimab.

CDR3 region: CASTADSPPYEQYF. The CDR3 nucleotides read TGTGCCAGCACCGCGGACTCTCCTCCCTACGAGCAGTACTTC. The V and J genes are TRBV28 and TRBJ2-7; the D gene is possibly TRBD2 (5 bases). The germline CDR1 and CDR2 sequences are MDHEN and SYDVKM. There are 14 residues in the CDR3. The V and J ends lost 7 bases and 2 bases respectively, with 15 bases between them. The variable domain in full, completed from reference TRBV28 and TRBJ2-7, reads DVKVTQSSRYLVKRTGEKVFLECVQDMDHENMFWYRQDPGLGLRLIYFSYDVKMKEKGDIPEGYSVSREKKERFSLILESASTNQTSMYLCASTADSPPYEQYFGPGTRLTVT.